The clone carrying this T cell receptor beta chain was counted a few times. The antigen remains unidentified. TCRdb's table, derived via immunoSEQ multiplex PCR, lists solely in-frame clones and lacks some. Seen here are under 90,000 clones, roughly 89% observed once, and the top ten hold around 2.5%. This specimen belongs to a study of OX40 agonist ivuxolimab in advanced cancers. At the level of the study: Around 40% of patients had received prior checkpoint inhibitor therapy. Partial responses were achieved by three patients, one with hepatocellular carcinoma and two with cutaneous melanoma. Findings of the study overall: Partial responders at 0.1-3.0 mg/kg had among the lowest clonal expansion. CD4+ and CD8+ blood T cells expanded clonally by week 6 at 0.1 to 3.0 mg/kg.

V lost 10 bases to trimming and J lost 4 bases; unmatched junction nucleotides: 8. The CDR3 totals 15 residues. CDR1 and CDR2 from the germline V gene are MNHEY and SMNVEV (reference sequence). The source material was CD4+ or CD8+ T cells sorted from blood, sampled in a trial of the OX40 agonist ivuxolimab. The TCR was taken from an adult with an advanced solid tumor such as melanoma, head and neck, liver or kidney cancer. The chain employs TRBV27 and TRBJ1-6; TRBD1 aligns across 9 bases. The chain's CDR3 is CATKSGTGYNSPLHF. CDR3 nucleotide sequence: TGTGCCACCAAATCCGGGACAGGGTATAATTCACCCCTCCACTTT.